This entry lists 30 T cell receptor beta chains sequenced from one sample in a study of blood T cell repertoires in COVID-19. The repertoire was sequenced with immunoSEQ multiplex PCR; TCRdb's copy has only in-frame clones and lacks some. In the table there are 80,000 to 90,000 clones, roughly three quarters of which are singletons. Sequenced input: peripheral blood. The receptors were gathered from a man between 65 and 85 years old with acute or convalescent COVID-19.

This chain links TRBV11-2 with TRBJ2-3; TRBD2 matches 9 bases. The CDR3 has 17 amino acids. CDR1 and CDR2 (germline): SGHAT, FQNNGV. After removal of 1 base from V and 9 bases from J, the junction contained 14 bases not matched to a gene. The CDR3 coding sequence is TGTGCCAGCAGCTTAGGGCGGCTAGCGGGGCTATTTAGGACGCAGTATTTT. As protein: CASSLGRLAGLFRTQYF.

This clone was seen just once. This rearrangement joins TRBV28 to TRBJ1-1; D not certain. The germline gives CDR1 MDHEN, CDR2 SYDVKM. This CDR3 comprises 12 residues. Trimming removed 3 bases at V and 11 bases at J, with 13 bases between. This CDR3 reads CASSFPPTGAFF. In nucleotides, the CDR3 is TGTGCCAGCAGTTTCCCCCCCACGGGGGCTTTCTTT.

This sequence joins TRBV5-1 and TRBJ1-1; unclear D gene. With 3 bases removed from V and 4 bases from J, the gap between germline ends came to 16 bases. CDR3 length: 15 residues. CDR1 is SGHRS and CDR2 is YFSETQ in the germline V gene. The CDR3, as DNA: TGCGCCAGCAGCTCGGAACGGTTGTCGGGCACTGAAGCTTTCTTT. It is translated as CASSSERLSGTEAFF. Together with reference TRBV5-1 and TRBJ1-1, the CDR3 gives the full variable domain: KAGVTQTPRYLIKTRGQQVTLSCSPISGHRSVSWYQQTPGQGLQFLFEYFSETQRNKGNFPGRFSGRQFSNSRSEMNVSTLELGDSALYLCASSSERLSGTEAFFGQGTRLTVV.

This chain links TRBV3-1 (or the pseudogene TRBV3-2) with TRBJ1-1; possibly TRBD1 for D (5 bases). The V gene lost 2 bases and the J gene lost 1 base, with 8 bases spanning the gap. There are 14 residues in the CDR3. CDR1 is LGHDT, CDR2 YNNKEL, per germline (reference sequence). The CDR3 is CASSQTGSNTEAFF. In DNA, the CDR3 is TGTGCCAGCAGCCAAACAGGATCGAACACTGAAGCTTTCTTT.

This clone has a single count. The chain is built from TRBV28 and TRBJ2-6; D remains ambiguous. V was trimmed by 2 bases and J by 0 bases, leaving 8 bases between them. CDR1 is MDHEN, CDR2 SYDVKM, per germline. This CDR3 comprises 16 residues. The CDR3 region has the DNA TGTGCCAGCAGTTTAGCGGTGAGCTCTGGGGCCAACGTCCTGACTTTC. This codes for CASSLAVSSGANVLTF.

The V and J genes are TRBV18 and TRBJ1-5; perhaps TRBD1 as D (6 bases). Germline CDR1 KGHSH, CDR2 LQKENI. The CDR3 totals 13 residues. The V end was cut by 6 bases, the J end by 3 bases, with 9 bases between. The CDR3 DNA sequence: TGTGCCAGCTCCGGGGACACCAATCAGCCCCAGCATTTT. Its protein product is CASSGDTNQPQHF.

The chain uses TRBV2 and TRBJ2-7; D perhaps matches TRBD2 (6 bases). The V gene's germline CDR1 is SNHLY and CDR2 FYNNEI. V lost 0 bases and J lost 4, with 10 bases in between. There are 14 residues in the CDR3. CDR3 nucleotides: TGTGCCAGCAGTGAAGCGGCGCTAGCGTACGAGCAGTACTTC. Translation gives CASSEAALAYEQYF. Using reference TRBV2 and TRBJ2-7 for the parts outside the CDR3, the full variable domain is EPEVTQTPSHQVTQMGQEVILRCVPISNHLYFYWYRQILGQKVEFLVSFYNNEISEKSEIFDDQFSVERPDGSNFTLKIRSTKLEDSAMYFCASSEAALAYEQYFGPGTRLTVT.

The chain uses TRBV11-2 and TRBJ1-5; no clear D gene. CDR1 SGHAT and CDR2 FQNNGV come from the germline V gene. The CDR3 has 14 residues. V gave up 0 bases and J gave up 9 bases, with 12 bases separating them. The CDR3 spells CASSLDGTVGPQHF. The CDR3 coding sequence is TGTGCCAGCAGCTTAGATGGCACAGTGGGGCCCCAGCATTTT.

The chain uses TRBV28 and TRBJ1-4, with D tentatively TRBD1 (5 bases). Germline V gives CDR1 MDHEN, CDR2 SYDVKM. Trimming cost V 2 bases and J 3 bases, with 13 bases left between them. The CDR3 has 16 residues. CDR3 sequence: CASSLIQGMSNEKLFF. The CDR3 DNA reads TGTGCCAGCAGTTTAATCCAGGGCATGTCTAATGAAAAACTGTTTTTT.

This chain joins TRBV19 and TRBJ2-1; D might be TRBD2 (7 bases). The CDR3 is made up of 16 amino acids. V dropped 7 bases and J dropped 4 bases, with 20 bases sitting between them. Germline values: CDR1 LNHDA, CDR2 SQIVND (reference sequence). The CDR3 loop reads CASTDRWRGQYNEQFF. The CDR3 region has the DNA TGTGCCAGTACCGATAGGTGGCGGGGGCAGTACAATGAGCAGTTCTTC.

Only a few counts were recorded for this clone. The rearrangement joins TRBV2 to TRBJ1-2; D is possibly TRBD1 (5 bases). Trimming removed 6 bases from V and 7 bases from J, with 9 bases in between. Germline V gene sequence: CDR1 SNHLY, CDR2 FYNNEI. This CDR3 is 11 amino acids long. CDR3 amino acids: CASRRDVGYTF. The DNA for the CDR3 is TGTGCCAGCAGGCGGGACGTTGGCTACACCTTC.

The V gene is TRBV20-1, the J gene TRBJ1-5; possible D gene TRBD1, 6 bases. V dropped 3 bases and J dropped 4 bases, with 16 bases sitting between them. Germline CDR1 and CDR2: DFQATT and SNEGSKA (reference sequence). There are 15 residues in the CDR3. CDR3 residues: CSASRLGQINQPQHF. Written as DNA, the CDR3 is TGCAGTGCTAGTAGGTTAGGACAGATAAATCAGCCCCAGCATTTT.

In its sample, this clone was seen a few times. The V and J genes are TRBV19 and TRBJ1-2; 8 bases are shared with TRBD1. Germline V gene lookup returns CDR1 LNHDA and CDR2 SQIVND (reference sequence). Trimming removed 3 bases from V and 3 bases from J; junction bases left unmatched: 6. The CDR3 is made up of 15 amino acids. The CDR3: CASSIKAGQDYGYTF. The CDR3 DNA is TGTGCCAGTAGTATTAAGGCGGGACAGGACTATGGCTACACCTTC. Full variable domain (missing parts from reference TRBV19 and TRBJ1-2): DGGITQSPKYLFRKEGQNVTLSCEQNLNHDAMYWYRQDPGQGLRLIYYSQIVNDFQKGDIAEGYSVSREKKESFPLTVTSAQKNPTAFYLCASSIKAGQDYGYTFGSGTRLTVV.

In its sample, this clone was seen a few times. V and J are TRBV4-2 and TRBJ1-1; TRBD1 is a possible D gene (5 bases). Germline V lookup: CDR1 LGHNA, CDR2 YNFKEQ. This CDR3 has 15 amino acids. V gave up 0 bases and J gave up 4 bases, with 12 bases separating them. DNA for the CDR3: TGTGCCAGCAGCCAAGATGCGGGGGTGTCCACTGAAGCTTTCTTT. Amino acids: CASSQDAGVSTEAFF.

This clone was seen a few times. CDR3 nucleotides: TGTGCCAGCAGCTTAGAAGGGGGGGCCCCTAGCAATCAGCCCCAGCATTTT. It specifies CASSLEGGAPSNQPQHF. V usage is TRBV7-8 and J usage is TRBJ1-5; tentatively, D is TRBD1 (6 bases). Germline V lookup: CDR1 SGHVS, CDR2 FQNEAQ. The CDR3 covers 17 residues. V dropped 1 base and J dropped 0 bases, with 13 bases sitting between them.

This clone was seen a handful of times. The V gene is TRBV19, the J gene TRBJ2-2; 9 bases line up with TRBD2. This CDR3 comprises 17 residues. V gave up 5 bases and J gave up 5 bases; unmatched junction bases: 12. Germline CDR1 LNHDA, CDR2 SQIVND (reference sequence). The DNA for the CDR3 is TGTGCCAGTAGTGCCCTTTGGGTAGCGGGGGTGACCGGGGAGCTGTTTTTT. This translates into CASSALWVAGVTGELFF.

This chain's CDR3 is CASSRDRDYEQYF. The CDR3 DNA sequence: TGTGCCAGCAGCCGGGACAGGGATTACGAGCAGTACTTC. V usage is TRBV5-5 and J usage is TRBJ2-7; 9 positions agree with TRBD1. V lost 4 bases and J lost 4; bases outside the gene matches: 3. Germline V gene lookup returns CDR1 SGHKS and CDR2 YYEKEE (reference sequence). CDR3 length equals 13 residues.

The chain recombines TRBV24-1 with TRBJ2-2, with TRBD2 matching 12 bases. The J segment lost 0 bases and the V segment lost 7 bases, leaving 5 bases of the junction unmatched. The CDR3 is made up of 17 amino acids. Per the germline V gene, CDR1 is KGHDR and CDR2 is SFDVKD. The CDR3 is CATRTSGGPANTGELFF. The DNA of the CDR3 is TGTGCCACCAGGACTAGCGGGGGCCCGGCGAACACCGGGGAGCTGTTTTTT.

This clone was recorded once. The V call is TRBV5-4, the J call TRBJ2-2; 7 bases are a match to TRBD2. V was clipped by 4 bases and J by 4 bases; unmatched bases: 7. The CDR3 has 15 amino acids. Germline lookup yields CDR1 SGHNT and CDR2 YYREEE (reference sequence). The CDR3 region has the DNA TGTGCCAGCAGCCGGGGCGGGGGAATCACCGGGGAGCTGTTTTTT. Translation: CASSRGGGITGELFF.

This clone appeared once. V usage is TRBV2 and J usage is TRBJ2-7; D is unclear. Germline assignment: CDR1 SNHLY and CDR2 FYNNEI. V dropped 4 bases and J dropped 3 bases, with 7 bases sitting between them. The CDR3 loop spans 12 amino acids. CDR3 amino acids: CASSGHLYEQYF. CDR3 sequence (DNA): TGTGCCAGCAGTGGGCACCTCTACGAGCAGTACTTC. Looking up the rest from reference TRBV2 and TRBJ2-7 gives the full variable domain: EPEVTQTPSHQVTQMGQEVILRCVPISNHLYFYWYRQILGQKVEFLVSFYNNEISEKSEIFDDQFSVERPDGSNFTLKIRSTKLEDSAMYFCASSGHLYEQYFGPGTRLTVT.

The chain uses TRBV7-9 and TRBJ1-1; D gene unclear. Per the germline V gene, CDR1 is SEHNR and CDR2 is FQNEAQ (reference sequence). The length of the CDR3 is 13 residues. Trimming took off 0 bases at V and 11 bases at J, with 13 bases between the two ends. The CDR3 spells CASSLAGGGYAFF. Here the CDR3 DNA reads TGTGCCAGCAGCTTAGCCGGCGGCGGGTATGCTTTCTTT. Full variable domain (outside the CDR3, taken from reference TRBV7-9 and TRBJ1-1): DTGVSQNPRHKITKRGQNVTFRCDPISEHNRLYWYRQTLGQGPEFLTYFQNEAQLEKSRLLSDRFSAERPKGSFSTLEIQRTEQGDSAMYLCASSLAGGGYAFFGQGTRLTVV.

The chain uses TRBV6-1 and TRBJ1-1, with TRBD1 matching over 9 bases. V shed 2 bases and J 1 base; nucleotides not matched to a gene: 11. The CDR3 runs 18 residues. Germline V gene sequence: CDR1 MNHNS, CDR2 SASEGT. Written as DNA, the CDR3 is TGTGCCAGCAGTGAACGGGGGACAGGGAAGTCTTGGAACACTGAAGCTTTCTTT. Amino acids: CASSERGTGKSWNTEAFF.

This chain links TRBV3-1 (or the pseudogene TRBV3-2) with TRBJ1-2, with TRBD1 matching over 10 bases. Germline-derived CDR1 and CDR2 are LGHDT and YNNKEL (reference sequence). With V trimmed by 1 base and J by 5 bases, 7 bases remained unmatched. This CDR3 has 16 amino acids. CDR3 DNA: TGTGCCAGCAGCCAAGGTCCCGGGACAGGGGTTTATGGCTACACCTTC. This sequence encodes CASSQGPGTGVYGYTF.

The DNA of the CDR3 is TGTGCCAGCAGCTCCGCAGGGATAGACCAAGAGACCCAGTACTTC. Translated: CASSSAGIDQETQYF. The rearrangement uses TRBV6-5 and TRBJ2-5, with a weak D call TRBD1 (5 bases). From germline, CDR1 is MNHEY and CDR2 SVGAGI. V lost 6 bases to trimming and J lost 0 bases, with 14 bases between them. The CDR3 has 15 residues.

The V and J genes are TRBV5-1 and TRBJ2-2; TRBD1 aligns across 8 bases. J lost 3 bases, V lost 4 bases, and 2 bases had no gene match. CDR3 length equals 14 residues. From germline, CDR1 is SGHRS and CDR2 YFSETQ. The CDR3 sequence is CASSAGQDTGELFF. The CDR3 coding sequence is TGCGCCAGCAGCGCGGGACAGGACACCGGGGAGCTGTTTTTT.

The rearrangement joins TRBV12-3 or TRBV12-4 to TRBJ1-1; D not resolved. V was clipped by 3 bases and J by 8 bases, with 10 bases between them. There are 12 residues in the CDR3. The CDR3 reads CASSLIDTEAFF. CDR3 in DNA: TGTGCCAGCAGTTTGATTGATACAGAAGCTTTCTTT.

This chain joins TRBV15 and TRBJ1-5; D gene ambiguous. The V and J ends lost 5 bases and 6 bases respectively, with 8 bases between them. The CDR3 has 12 amino acids. Germline V gives CDR1 LNHNV, CDR2 YYDKDF (reference sequence). The DNA for the CDR3 is TGTGCCACCAGCTCCCCCAGTCAGCCCCAGCATTTT. This codes for CATSSPSQPQHF.

V usage is TRBV3-1 (or the pseudogene TRBV3-2) and J usage is TRBJ1-2; D not resolved. This CDR3 region has 15 residues. From germline, CDR1 is LGHDT and CDR2 YNNKEL (reference sequence). Trimming removed 0 bases at V and 7 bases at J, with 15 bases between. DNA of the CDR3: TGTGCCAGCAGCCAAGATGGGCCGGATATACGTGGCTACACCTTC. It specifies CASSQDGPDIRGYTF.

The chain joins TRBV6-2 or TRBV6-3 to TRBJ1-2, with 7 bases fitting TRBD1. The junction had 7 bases not matched to a gene; V was cut back by 5 bases and J by 4 bases. Germline CDR1 reads MNHEY; CDR2 reads SVGEGT. This CDR3 has 14 residues. This CDR3 reads CASSPTGKSYGYTF. The CDR3 nucleotides are TGTGCCAGCAGTCCGACAGGGAAGAGCTATGGCTACACCTTC.

This clone was found a few times. V usage is TRBV5-6 and J usage is TRBJ1-5; 7 positions match TRBD1. The CDR3 covers 15 residues. V shed 0 bases, J shed 2 bases, and the junction held 2 bases outside the gene matches. Per germline, CDR1 SGHDT and CDR2 YYEEEE. The CDR3, as DNA: TGTGCCAGCAGCTTGGGACAGGGAGGCAATCAGCCCCAGCATTTT. This codes for CASSLGQGGNQPQHF.